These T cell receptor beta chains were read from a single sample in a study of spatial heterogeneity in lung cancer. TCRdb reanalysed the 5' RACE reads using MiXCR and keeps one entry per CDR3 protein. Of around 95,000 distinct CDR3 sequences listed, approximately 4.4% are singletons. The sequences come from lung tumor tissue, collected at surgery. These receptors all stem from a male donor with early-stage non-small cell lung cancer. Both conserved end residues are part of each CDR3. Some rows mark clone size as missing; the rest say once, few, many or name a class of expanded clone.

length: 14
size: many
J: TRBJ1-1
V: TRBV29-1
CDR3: CSVAPQPSGTEAFF

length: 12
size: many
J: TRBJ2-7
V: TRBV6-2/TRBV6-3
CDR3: CASSPQNYEQYF

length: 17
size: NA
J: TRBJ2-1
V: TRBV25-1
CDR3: CASSEGSAGGPYNEQFF

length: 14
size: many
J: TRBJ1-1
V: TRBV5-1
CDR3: CASSLRHPNTEAFF

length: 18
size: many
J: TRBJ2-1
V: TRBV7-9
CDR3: CASSQGRSYLAGVNEQFF

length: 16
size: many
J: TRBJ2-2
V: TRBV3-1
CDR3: CASSQGEDERTGELFF

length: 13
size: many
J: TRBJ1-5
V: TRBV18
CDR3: CASSPGTGQPQHF

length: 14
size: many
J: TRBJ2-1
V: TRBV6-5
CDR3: CASSQTGSYNEQFF

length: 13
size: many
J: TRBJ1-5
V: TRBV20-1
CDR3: CSAQGFDNQPQHF

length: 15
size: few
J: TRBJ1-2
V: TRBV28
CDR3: CASSGMSTLDYGYTF

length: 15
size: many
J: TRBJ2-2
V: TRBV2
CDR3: CASSEQGGNTGELFF

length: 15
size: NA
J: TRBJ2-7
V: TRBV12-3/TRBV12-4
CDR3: CASSLAQAGGYEQYF

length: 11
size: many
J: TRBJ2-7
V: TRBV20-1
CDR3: CSARQAYEQYF

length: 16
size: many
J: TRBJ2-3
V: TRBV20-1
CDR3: CSARDPWGRVTDTQYF

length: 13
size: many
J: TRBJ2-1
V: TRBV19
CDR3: CASSLTGVGEQFF

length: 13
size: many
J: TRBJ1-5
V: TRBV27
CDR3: CASSSWINQPQHF